These 24 T cell receptor beta chains were sequenced from one sample in a study of blood T cell repertoires in COVID-19. Measured with immunoSEQ multiplex PCR; TCRdb has only the in-frame clones, and not every one. The repertoire holds tens of thousands of clones, with around 80% as singletons. Sequencing used peripheral blood. The origin of the receptors is a man aged 45-65 years with acute or convalescent COVID-19.

A note on this clone: The sample contains more than one DNA sequence encoding this CDR3. The chain combines TRBV4-1 with TRBJ1-5; weak D call: TRBD1 (6 bases). The V gene's germline CDR1 is MGHRA and CDR2 YSYEKL. Trimming cost V 1 base and J 6 bases, with 13 bases left between them. The CDR3 has 15 residues. Written as DNA, the CDR3 is TGCGCCAGCAGCCAAGCGGGGGGGGGCGGTCAGCCCCAGCATTTT. It codes for CASSQAGGGGQPQHF.

CDR3 nucleotide sequence: TGTGCCAGTAGTATAGGACAGGGTGGTCAGCCCCAGCATTTT. This codes for CASSIGQGGQPQHF. The chain has TRBV19 and TRBJ1-5, with 7 bases matching TRBD1. The germline V gene encodes CDR1 LNHDA and CDR2 SQIVND (reference sequence). V was clipped by 1 base and J by 6 bases; unmatched bases: 3. The CDR3 length is 14 residues.

V gene TRBV7-2 combines with J gene TRBJ2-2; TRBD2 agrees at 9 bases. The CDR3 has 16 residues. V lost 1 base and J lost 7; bases outside the gene matches: 7. CDR1 SGHTA and CDR2 FQGNSA come from the germline V gene. CDR3 in amino acids: CASSLGASGTSGELFF. The CDR3 nucleotides are TGTGCCAGCAGCTTAGGGGCTAGCGGGACAAGCGGGGAGCTGTTTTTT. The full variable domain, in which reference TRBV7-2 and TRBJ2-2 provide the parts outside the CDR3, is GAGVSQSPSNKVTEKGKDVELRCDPISGHTALYWYRQSLGQGLEFLIYFQGNSAPDKSGLPSDRFSAERTGGSVSTLTIQRTQQEDSAVYLCASSLGASGTSGELFFGEGSRLTVL.

The chain couples TRBV27 to TRBJ1-6; possibly TRBD1 for D (5 bases). CDR3 length: 16 amino acids. With 5 bases removed from V and 2 bases from J, the gap between germline ends came to 13 bases. The germline gives CDR1 MNHEY, CDR2 SMNVEV (reference sequence). CDR3 sequence reads: CASSGGGRTYNSPLHF. Here the CDR3 DNA reads TGTGCCAGCAGTGGGGGGGGGAGGACCTATAATTCACCCCTCCACTTT.

The chain employs TRBV29-1 and TRBJ2-1; D gene uncertain. Germline CDR1 SQVTM, CDR2 ANQGSEA. V lost 8 bases, J lost 10 bases, and 15 bases lay in between. The CDR3 runs to 11 residues. The CDR3 region is CSIIRSREQFF. CDR3 sequence (DNA): TGCAGCATCATCAGGTCCCGCGAGCAGTTCTTC.

This sequence joins TRBV4-1 and TRBJ1-1; 7 bases are a match to TRBD1. This CDR3 has 17 residues. Germline-derived CDR1 and CDR2 are MGHRA and YSYEKL. The V segment lost 5 bases and the J segment 0 bases; nucleotides outside the gene matches: 12. CDR3 bases: TGCGCCAGCAGCATACGGACAACAGGGGCCATGAACACTGAAGCTTTCTTT. Translated, it gives CASSIRTTGAMNTEAFF.

V gene TRBV3-1 (or the pseudogene TRBV3-2) combines with J gene TRBJ2-5; TRBD2 might be the D (5 bases). Germline assignment: CDR1 LGHDT and CDR2 YNNKEL (reference sequence). Trimming shortened V by 1 base and J by 1 base, and 10 bases separated the two germline ends. CDR3 length: 15 residues. The CDR3 loop is CASSQVPRGQETQYF. The CDR3 DNA reads TGTGCCAGCAGCCAAGTACCTCGGGGCCAAGAGACCCAGTACTTC.

The rearrangement joins TRBV27 to TRBJ2-7; 11 positions agree with TRBD2. The CDR3 has 15 amino acids. CDR1 and CDR2 from the germline V gene are MNHEY and SMNVEV (reference sequence). V was clipped by 2 bases and J by 4 bases; unmatched bases: 4. This CDR3 reads CASSLLAGGFYEQYF. In DNA, the CDR3 is TGTGCCAGCAGTTTACTAGCGGGAGGTTTTTACGAGCAGTACTTC.

V is TRBV27 and J is TRBJ2-1, with 11 bases aligning to TRBD2. The CDR3 runs to 14 residues. CDR1 and CDR2 from the germline V gene are MNHEY and SMNVEV (reference sequence). The junction had 8 bases not matched to a gene; V was cut back by 7 bases and J by 9 bases. CDR3 bases: TGTGCCAGCAACGAACTAGCGGGAGATGGTGAGCAGTTCTTC. Amino acid sequence: CASNELAGDGEQFF.

The chain employs TRBV4-1 and TRBJ2-3; 9 nucleotides align to TRBD2. Germline-derived CDR1 and CDR2 are MGHRA and YSYEKL. The CDR3 spans 17 residues. The junction had 6 bases not matched to a gene; V was cut back by 2 bases and J by 0 bases. This CDR3 reads CASSQLTSGSSTDTQYF. The CDR3 bases are TGCGCCAGCAGCCAACTTACTAGCGGGTCTAGCACAGATACGCAGTATTTT.

The rearrangement joins TRBV7-9 to TRBJ1-1; a possible D gene is TRBD1 (6 bases). This CDR3 is built from 13 residues. V lost 4 bases and J lost 1, with 7 bases in between. Germline CDR1 reads SEHNR; CDR2 reads FQNEAQ (reference sequence). CDR3 DNA: TGTGCCAGCAGCTCGGGACAGAACACTGAAGCTTTCTTT. Translation: CASSSGQNTEAFF.

In nucleotides, the CDR3 is TGTGCCAGCAGGGGCGTCAAGGGACAGGTTAACACTGAAGCTTTCTTT. Translating it yields CASRGVKGQVNTEAFF. The J gene is TRBJ1-1, the V gene TRBV27; 8 bases fit TRBD1. J was trimmed by 2 bases and V by 6 bases; bases with no gene match: 11. The V gene's germline CDR1 is MNHEY and CDR2 SMNVEV (reference sequence). The CDR3 is 16 amino acids.

The chain links TRBV14 to TRBJ2-2; 9 bases fit TRBD1. V lost 0 bases and J lost 3; bases outside the gene matches: 5. The CDR3 is 17 amino acids. Germline CDR1 is SGHDN and CDR2 is FVKESK. CDR3: CASSQDRDRVYTGELFF. The CDR3 DNA is TGTGCCAGCAGCCAAGATCGGGACAGGGTGTACACCGGGGAGCTGTTTTTT.

CDR3 residues: CASSLSQETQYF. DNA of the CDR3: TGTGCCAGCAGCCTTTCGCAAGAGACCCAGTACTTC. The rearrangement joins TRBV3-1 (or the pseudogene TRBV3-2) to TRBJ2-5; D is unclear. Deletions cut 4 bases from V and 2 bases from J, with 5 bases between. The germline gives CDR1 LGHDT, CDR2 YNNKEL (reference sequence). This CDR3 contains 12 residues.

This clone was seen more than once but under ten times. The rearrangement joins TRBV28 to TRBJ1-5; the D is unclear. The V end lost 3 bases, the J end lost 3 bases, and 3 bases lay between the germline ends. CDR1 is MDHEN and CDR2 is SYDVKM in the germline V gene. This CDR3 has 12 amino acids. The CDR3 sequence is CASSFSNQPQHF. CDR3 sequence (DNA): TGTGCCAGCAGTTTCTCCAATCAGCCCCAGCATTTT.

This clone was observed a single time. The rearrangement links TRBV28 to TRBJ1-5; no firm D call. V lost 7 bases and J 0 bases, leaving 13 bases between the germline ends. CDR1 and CDR2 (germline): MDHEN, SYDVKM. The CDR3 sequence is 15 residues long. CDR3 in amino acids: CASTPSGDSNQPQHF. The CDR3 region has the DNA TGTGCCAGCACCCCAAGCGGAGATAGCAATCAGCCCCAGCATTTT.

The genes are TRBV2 and TRBJ1-6; D call uncertain. The germline gives CDR1 SNHLY, CDR2 FYNNEI. This CDR3 comprises 14 residues. As DNA, the CDR3 is TGTGCAATAAAGGGAGTCGGACGTAATTCACCCCTCCACTTT. Translation: CAIKGVGRNSPLHF.

The rearrangement joins TRBV28 to TRBJ2-6; no clear D. The CDR3 extends over 14 amino acids. CDR1 and CDR2 from the germline V gene are MDHEN and SYDVKM. The V gene lost 7 bases and the J gene lost 0 bases, with 7 bases spanning the gap. For the CDR3, the DNA is TGTGCCAGCAAGACTGCCTCTGGGGCCAACGTCCTGACTTTC. Translating it yields CASKTASGANVLTF.

The chain recombines TRBV6-1 with TRBJ1-1; tentatively, D is TRBD1 (6 bases). Trimming removed 3 bases at V and 5 bases at J, with 13 bases between. The CDR3 loop spans 14 amino acids. Per germline, CDR1 MNHNS and CDR2 SASEGT. CDR3 nucleotide sequence: TGTGCCAGCAGTGATTACAGGGAGGGAACTGAAGCTTTCTTT. Amino acids: CASSDYREGTEAFF.

V gene TRBV11-2 combines with J gene TRBJ2-7, with 9 bases aligning to TRBD1. The CDR3 covers 15 residues. With 5 bases clipped from V and 0 bases from J, the junction kept 5 bases outside the gene matches. Germline CDR1 is SGHAT and CDR2 is FQNNGV. CDR3 in amino acids: CASSAPGQGSYEQYF. CDR3 nucleotide sequence: TGTGCCAGCAGCGCGCCGGGACAGGGCTCCTACGAGCAGTACTTC.

The rearrangement links TRBV5-1 to TRBJ1-3; D not resolved. V was clipped by 9 bases and J by 8 bases, with 21 bases between them. Germline lookup yields CDR1 SGHRS and CDR2 YFSETQ. The CDR3 runs to 14 residues. CDR3 sequence: CAIKLDWRIDTIYF. CDR3 coding DNA: TGCGCCATAAAGCTGGACTGGCGAATTGACACCATATATTTT.

The chain is built from TRBV3-1 (or the pseudogene TRBV3-2) and TRBJ1-2; TRBD1 agrees at 11 bases. Germline-derived CDR1 and CDR2 are LGHDT and YNNKEL (reference sequence). The CDR3 runs 15 residues. V lost 0 bases to trimming and J lost 8 bases; unmatched junction nucleotides: 5. This chain's CDR3 is CASSQDGQGARGYTF. DNA of the CDR3: TGTGCCAGCAGCCAAGATGGACAGGGGGCCAGGGGCTACACCTTC.

V gene TRBV7-3 combines with J gene TRBJ2-2; weak D call: TRBD2 (5 bases). This CDR3 region has 13 residues. Trimming shortened V by 5 bases and J by 8 bases, and 12 bases separated the two germline ends. The germline gives CDR1 SGHTA, CDR2 FQGTGA. This chain's CDR3 is CASSRDRRGELFF. The CDR3 DNA follows: TGTGCCAGCAGCCGGGATCGTCGGGGGGAGCTGTTTTTT.

V usage is TRBV27 and J usage is TRBJ1-4, with TRBD1 as a possible D gene (5 bases). Trimming shortened V by 5 bases and J by 7 bases, and 14 bases separated the two germline ends. Germline V gene data show CDR1 as MNHEY and CDR2 as SMNVEV (reference sequence). The CDR3 runs to 14 residues. This CDR3 reads CASSITGDSEKLFF. In DNA, the CDR3 is TGTGCCAGCAGTATTACAGGAGACAGTGAAAAACTGTTTTTT. Full variable domain (rest looked up from reference TRBV27 and TRBJ1-4): EAQVTQNPRYLITVTGKKLTVTCSQNMNHEYMSWYRQDPGLGLRQIYYSMNVEVTDKGDVPEGYKVSRKEKRNFPLILESPSPNQTSLYFCASSITGDSEKLFFGSGTQLSVL.